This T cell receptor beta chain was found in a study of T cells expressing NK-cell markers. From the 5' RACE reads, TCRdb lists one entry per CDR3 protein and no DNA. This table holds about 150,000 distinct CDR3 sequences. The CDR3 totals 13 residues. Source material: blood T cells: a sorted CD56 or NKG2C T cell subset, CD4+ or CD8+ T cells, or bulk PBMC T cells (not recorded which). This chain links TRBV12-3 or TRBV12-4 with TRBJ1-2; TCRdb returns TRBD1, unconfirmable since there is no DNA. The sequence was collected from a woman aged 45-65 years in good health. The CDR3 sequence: CASSTDSLYGYTF.